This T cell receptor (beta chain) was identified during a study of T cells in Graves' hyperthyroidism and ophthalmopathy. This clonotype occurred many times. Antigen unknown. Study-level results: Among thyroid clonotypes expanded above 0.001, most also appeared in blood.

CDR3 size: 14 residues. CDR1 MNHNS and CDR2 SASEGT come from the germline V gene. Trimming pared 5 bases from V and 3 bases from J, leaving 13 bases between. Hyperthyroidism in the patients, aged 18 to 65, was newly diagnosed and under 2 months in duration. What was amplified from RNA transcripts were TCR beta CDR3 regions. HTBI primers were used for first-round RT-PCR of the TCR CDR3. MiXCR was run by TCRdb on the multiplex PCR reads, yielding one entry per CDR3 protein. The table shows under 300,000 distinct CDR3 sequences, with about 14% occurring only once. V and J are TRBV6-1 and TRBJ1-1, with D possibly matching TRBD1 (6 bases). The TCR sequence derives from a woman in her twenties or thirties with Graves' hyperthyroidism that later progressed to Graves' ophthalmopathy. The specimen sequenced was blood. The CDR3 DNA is TGTGCCAGCAGTTCGCAGGGGAGGGACACTGAAGCTTTCTTT. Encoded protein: CASSSQGRDTEAFF.